A single sample is the source of the 21 T cell receptor beta chains below, sequenced in a study of T cell responses to AZD1222 COVID-19 vaccine. Only in-frame clones appear in the TCRdb table, and some are missing; sequencing was by immunoSEQ multiplex PCR. The repertoire holds 150,000 to 200,000 clones, with about nine tenths as singletons. Sample: peripheral blood, taken 28 days after the second AZD1222 dose. The receptors derive from an adult who received the AZD1222 COVID-19 vaccine.

The rearrangement uses TRBV6-4 and TRBJ1-6; D unclear. CDR1 is MRHNA and CDR2 is SNTAGT in the germline V gene. This CDR3 contains 13 residues. The ends were cut back, 4 bases at V and 7 bases at J, with 8 bases in the middle. The CDR3 DNA reads as TGTGCCAGCAGTGGCGTGCTAAATTCACCCCTCCACTTT. Protein sequence: CASSGVLNSPLHF.

The J gene is TRBJ1-1, the V gene TRBV29-1; tentative D call: TRBD1 (5 bases). CDR3 length: 13 amino acids. Germline CDR1 reads SQVTM; CDR2 reads ANQGSEA. Trimming pared 7 bases from V and 0 bases from J, leaving 12 bases between. As DNA, the CDR3 is TGCAGCGCTTGGGGGACGCTGAACACTGAAGCTTTCTTT. Its protein is CSAWGTLNTEAFF.

The chain uses TRBV19 and TRBJ1-2; maybe TRBD1 (6 bases). The germline V and J ends were trimmed by 7 bases and 7 bases, with 25 bases remaining between them. This CDR3 has 16 amino acids. The germline gives CDR1 LNHDA, CDR2 SQIVND (reference sequence). CDR3 in DNA: TGTGCCAGTAACCCTTTCGGGACGGGGGCGAGTCTTGGCTACACCTTC. It codes for CASNPFGTGASLGYTF.

The chain employs TRBV5-1 and TRBJ1-5; D is unresolved. Germline lookup yields CDR1 SGHRS and CDR2 YFSETQ. The CDR3 is 15 residues long. Trimming shortened V by 3 bases and J by 0 bases, and 10 bases separated the two germline ends. In DNA form, the CDR3 reads TGCGCCAGCAGCTCCGTCCCGGGTAGCAATCAGCCCCAGCATTTT. Translated, it gives CASSSVPGSNQPQHF.

The V and J genes are TRBV15 and TRBJ2-1; D not certain. Looked up from germline, CDR1 is LNHNV and CDR2 is YYDKDF (reference sequence). V lost 2 bases, J lost 10 bases, and 12 bases lay in between. The CDR3 has 13 residues. The CDR3 reads CATSRLPTPEQFF. In DNA, the CDR3 is TGTGCCACCAGCAGACTACCTACCCCAGAGCAGTTCTTC.

The genes are TRBV23-1 and TRBJ1-1, with D maybe TRBD1 (6 bases). TRBV23-1 is reported as an ORF; its role is uncertain. The V gene lost 4 bases and the J gene lost 7 bases, with 19 bases spanning the gap. The CDR3 has 15 residues. This CDR3 reads CASSPHRDGPREAFF. The CDR3, as DNA: TGCGCCAGCAGTCCTCACAGGGATGGCCCTCGTGAAGCTTTCTTT.

CDR3 coding DNA: TGTGCCAGCAGTTACTCGACCGGGACAGGGGGTGGAGATACGCAGTATTTT. As protein: CASSYSTGTGGGDTQYF. The chain links TRBV6-2 or TRBV6-3 to TRBJ2-3; TRBD1 matches at 11 bases. This CDR3 comprises 17 residues. Germline V gene sequence: CDR1 MNHEY, CDR2 SVGEGT. The V segment lost 0 bases and the J segment 5 bases; nucleotides outside the gene matches: 7.

V usage is TRBV28 and J usage is TRBJ1-4, with 7 bases matching TRBD1. The CDR3 extends over 15 amino acids. V lost 3 bases, J lost 4 bases, and 5 bases stayed unmatched. Germline V CDR1 and CDR2: MDHEN, SYDVKM. CDR3 nucleotides: TGTGCCAGCAGTTTCCGACAGGGAAGTAATGAAAAACTGTTTTTT. This sequence encodes CASSFRQGSNEKLFF.

The chain is built from TRBV10-3 and TRBJ1-1, with D possibly being TRBD1 (5 bases). The CDR3 length is 13 residues. Trimming pared 6 bases from V and 0 bases from J, leaving 8 bases between. From germline, CDR1 is ENHRY and CDR2 SYGVKD. The CDR3 loop is CAISQGVNTEAFF. The CDR3 DNA sequence: TGTGCCATCAGCCAGGGCGTGAACACTGAAGCTTTCTTT.

The chain combines TRBV6-5 with TRBJ2-5; D is uncertain. This CDR3 has 13 amino acids. V was pared by 8 bases and J by 4 bases, with 14 bases between. Germline CDR1 and CDR2: MNHEY and SVGAGI. The CDR3 protein is CASARVRTETQYF. The CDR3 bases are TGTGCCAGCGCCCGGGTGAGGACAGAGACCCAGTACTTC.

In nucleotides, the CDR3 is TGTGCCAGCAGCCTTAGGACAGACGCTAACTATGGCTACACCTTC. Translating gives CASSLRTDANYGYTF. The rearrangement joins TRBV7-9 to TRBJ1-2; D perhaps matches TRBD1 (6 bases). This CDR3 spans 15 amino acids. Trimming cost V 5 bases and J 0 bases, with 13 bases left between them. Per the germline V gene, CDR1 is SEHNR and CDR2 is FQNEAQ (reference sequence).

Comment on this clone: Mismatch with germline at one junction end may stem from a read error. J is TRBJ1-4 and V is TRBV7-7; TRBD1 matches at 7 bases. This CDR3 spans 16 amino acids. CDR1 and CDR2 (germline): SSHAT, FNYEAQ (reference sequence). The CDR3 region is CASSPSERGQGGKLFF. CDR3 coding DNA: TGTGCTAGCAGCCCGAGCGAGAGGGGGCAGGGCGGAAAACTGTTTTTT.

The chain joins TRBV30 to TRBJ1-5; TRBD1 aligns across 7 bases. V lost 5 bases to trimming and J lost 3 bases; unmatched junction nucleotides: 4. From germline, CDR1 is GTSNPN and CDR2 SVGIG (reference sequence). This CDR3 is 13 amino acids long. The CDR3 reads CAWAGQDNQPQHF. As DNA, the CDR3 is TGTGCCTGGGCAGGACAGGACAATCAGCCCCAGCATTTT.

This sequence joins TRBV18 and TRBJ1-1; D remains ambiguous. Germline loops: CDR1 KGHSH, CDR2 LQKENI. This CDR3 comprises 14 residues. Trimming removed 0 bases at V and 5 bases at J, with 10 bases between. The chain's CDR3 is CASSPPATATEAFF. The CDR3 region has the DNA TGTGCCAGCTCACCACCGGCTACAGCTACTGAAGCTTTCTTT.

The gene calls are TRBV4-2 and TRBJ1-3, with TRBD1 as a possible D gene (5 bases). Germline CDR1 LGHNA, CDR2 YNFKEQ. With 1 base removed from V and 2 bases from J, the gap between germline ends came to 12 bases. This CDR3 region has 16 residues. For the CDR3, the DNA is TGTGCCAGCAGCCAAGGATTTAGGGGAGCTGGAAACACCATATATTTT. Amino acids: CASSQGFRGAGNTIYF.

The genes are TRBV18 and TRBJ1-2; D ambiguous. Trimming pared 2 bases from V and 3 bases from J, leaving 4 bases between. This CDR3 is 12 amino acids long. CDR1 is KGHSH and CDR2 is LQKENI in the germline V gene. CDR3 nucleotide sequence: TGTGCCAGCTCACCAGGGGACTATGGCTACACCTTC. Amino acids: CASSPGDYGYTF.

V usage is TRBV4-1 and J usage is TRBJ1-6; D is uncertain. V lost 0 bases and J lost 9, with 3 bases in between. The CDR3 is made up of 12 amino acids. Germline-derived CDR1 and CDR2 are MGHRA and YSYEKL. CDR3 protein: CASSQESSPLHF. The DNA of the CDR3 is TGCGCCAGCAGCCAAGAAAGTTCACCCCTCCACTTT.

CDR3 coding DNA: TGTGCCAGCAGTCCCCGGCTACTAGCGGGGGGTAACACCGGGGAGCTGTTTTTT. This translates into CASSPRLLAGGNTGELFF. V gene TRBV6-6 combines with J gene TRBJ2-2, with 12 bases fitting TRBD2. This CDR3 region has 18 residues. Per the germline V gene, CDR1 is MNHNY and CDR2 is SVGAGI (reference sequence). V was clipped by 5 bases and J by 2 bases; unmatched bases: 9.

The chain carries TRBV6-5 and TRBJ2-7; TRBD1 matches 7 bases. The V gene's germline CDR1 is MNHEY and CDR2 SVGAGI. This CDR3 spans 14 amino acids. Trimming removed 7 bases from V and 2 bases from J; junction bases left unmatched: 8. The CDR3, as DNA: TGTGCCAGCAATAGAAACCAGGGGGCCTACGAGCAGTACTTC. This encodes CASNRNQGAYEQYF.

The rearrangement joins TRBV6-5 to TRBJ2-2; the match to TRBD2 covers 9 bases. V dropped 0 bases and J dropped 6; count of bases not matched to a gene: 5. The CDR3 covers 16 residues. CDR1 is MNHEY, CDR2 SVGAGI, per germline. This CDR3 is CASSYSTASGAGELFF. CDR3 DNA sequence: TGTGCCAGCAGTTACTCGACGGCTAGCGGGGCCGGGGAGCTGTTTTTT.

The V call is TRBV25-1, the J call TRBJ1-3; the D is unclear. This CDR3 contains 14 residues. Trimming removed 4 bases at V and 0 bases at J, with 7 bases between. Germline-derived CDR1 and CDR2 are MGHDK and SYGVNS. CDR3 protein: CASSGDISGNTIYF. Written as DNA, the CDR3 is TGTGCCAGCAGTGGTGACATCTCTGGAAACACCATATATTTT.